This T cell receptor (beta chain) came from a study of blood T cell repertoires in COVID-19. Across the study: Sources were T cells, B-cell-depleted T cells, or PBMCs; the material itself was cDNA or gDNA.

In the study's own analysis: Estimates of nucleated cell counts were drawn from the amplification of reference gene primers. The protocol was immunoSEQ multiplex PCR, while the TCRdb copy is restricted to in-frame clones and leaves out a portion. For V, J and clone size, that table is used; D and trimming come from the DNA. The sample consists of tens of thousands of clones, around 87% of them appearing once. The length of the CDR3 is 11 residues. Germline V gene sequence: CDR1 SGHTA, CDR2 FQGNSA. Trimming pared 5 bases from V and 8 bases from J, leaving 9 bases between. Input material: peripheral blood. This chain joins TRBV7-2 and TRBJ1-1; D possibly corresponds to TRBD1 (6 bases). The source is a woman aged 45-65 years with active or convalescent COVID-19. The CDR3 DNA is TGTGCCAGCAGCCCCGGGACAGAAGCTTTCTTT. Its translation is CASSPGTEAFF.